Following are 27 T cell receptor beta chains from one sample sequenced in a study of T-cell memory formation after mild COVID-19. TCRdb reprocessed the 5' RACE reads via MiXCR and lists one record per CDR3 protein. The data show 400,000 or so distinct CDR3 sequences, 15% to 20% seen once. The sample was PBMCs or a T cell subset sorted from them (not recorded which). The receptors come from an adult woman who had mild COVID-19 (a few samples of this study predate the infection). Cell type and time point are not known.

The chain has TRBV29-1 and TRBJ2-7; D possibly corresponds to TRBD2 (5 bases). The germline gives CDR1 SQVTM, CDR2 ANQGSEA. Trimming removed 8 bases at V and 1 base at J, with 12 bases between. This CDR3 is built from 12 residues. The CDR3 DNA reads TGCAGCTTCCTCCGGGATTCCTACGAGCAGTACTTC. Protein product: CSFLRDSYEQYF.

This clonotype came up a few times. The chain couples TRBV7-6 to TRBJ2-3; D gene ambiguous. This CDR3 has 14 amino acids. V lost 1 base and J lost 4, with 9 bases in between. The germline gives CDR1 SGHVS, CDR2 FNYEAQ. The CDR3 coding sequence is TGTGCCAGCAGCTTAGGAATAGTTGCAGATACGCAGTATTTT. Translating it yields CASSLGIVADTQYF. Full variable domain (outside the CDR3, taken from reference TRBV7-6 and TRBJ2-3): GAGVSQSPRYKVTKRGQDVALRCDPISGHVSLYWYRQALGQGPEFLTYFNYEAQQDKSGLPNDRFSAERPEGSISTLTIQRTEQRDSAMYRCASSLGIVADTQYFGPGTRLTVL.

This clonotype was recorded a few times. V is TRBV7-9 and J is TRBJ2-1; 11 nucleotides line up with TRBD2. J was trimmed by 6 bases and V by 5 bases; bases with no gene match: 12. Germline CDR1 reads SEHNR; CDR2 reads FQNEAQ (reference sequence). CDR3 length: 17 residues. CDR3 DNA: TGTGCCAGCAGCCCTACCTCGGGACTAGCGGAGGGCAATGAGCAGTTCTTC. As protein: CASSPTSGLAEGNEQFF.

The V call is TRBV12-3 or TRBV12-4, the J call TRBJ2-3; 9 positions agree with TRBD2. This CDR3 spans 16 amino acids. The trim removed 6 bases at V and 2 bases at J, leaving 9 bases unmatched. The CDR3: CASRPPPSGATDTQYF. Here the CDR3 DNA reads TGTGCCAGCAGACCCCCCCCTAGCGGGGCCACAGATACGCAGTATTTT.

This clonotype has a single count. The rearrangement uses TRBV29-1 and TRBJ2-5; TRBD2 matches 10 bases. The CDR3 is 13 amino acids. The junction had 5 bases not matched to a gene; V was cut back by 5 bases and J by 5 bases. Per the germline V gene, CDR1 is SQVTM and CDR2 is ANQGSEA. The CDR3 DNA follows: TGCAGCGTTCGAGCGGGGGGGAGGGAGACCCAGTACTTC. It encodes CSVRAGGRETQYF.

This clonotype occurred many times. The chain is built from TRBV6-1 and TRBJ2-7; D ambiguous. V dropped 8 bases and J dropped 3 bases, with 8 bases sitting between them. Germline-derived CDR1 and CDR2 are MNHNS and SASEGT. The CDR3 totals 11 residues. This chain's CDR3 is CASRAVYEQYF. DNA of the CDR3: TGTGCCAGCCGGGCTGTCTACGAGCAGTACTTC.

The gene calls are TRBV18 and TRBJ1-4; 7 nucleotides match TRBD1. Unmatched junction bases numbered 2, after V lost 6 bases and J lost 4 bases. This CDR3 contains 13 residues. Germline V CDR1 and CDR2: KGHSH, LQKENI. As DNA, the CDR3 is TGTGCCAGCTCCCGACAGGGTAATGAAAAACTGTTTTTT. It translates to CASSRQGNEKLFF.

This clonotype has a single count. The rearrangement joins TRBV6-1 to TRBJ1-2; a weak D match, TRBD1 (6 bases). This CDR3 is 14 amino acids long. Between the trimmed V and J ends, which lost 6 bases and 3 bases, there was a span of 14 bases. The germline V gene has CDR1 MNHNS and CDR2 SASEGT. The CDR3 DNA reads TGTGCCAGCAGCTGGGCAGGGGACTACTATGGCTACACCTTC. This translates into CASSWAGDYYGYTF.

The CDR3 loop is CASSVGPGVDEQFF. The CDR3, as DNA: TGTGCCAGCAGCGTGGGCCCCGGCGTAGATGAGCAGTTCTTC. The chain has TRBV9 and TRBJ2-1; D remains ambiguous. CDR1 is SGDLS, CDR2 YYNGEE, per germline. Trimming stripped 2 bases from V and 8 bases from J, with 14 bases between. This CDR3 spans 14 amino acids.

The CDR3 loop is CASTLVDPSTDTQYF. The CDR3 region has the DNA TGCGCCAGCACCTTAGTGGACCCTAGCACAGATACGCAGTATTTT. The chain joins TRBV5-1 to TRBJ2-3; D uncertain. Between the trimmed V and J ends, which lost 6 bases and 0 bases, there was a span of 14 bases. The CDR3 contains 15 residues. Looked up from germline, CDR1 is SGHRS and CDR2 is YFSETQ. The full variable domain, with the rest looked up from reference TRBV5-1 and TRBJ2-3, is KAGVTQTPRYLIKTRGQQVTLSCSPISGHRSVSWYQQTPGQGLQFLFEYFSETQRNKGNFPGRFSGRQFSNSRSEMNVSTLELGDSALYLCASTLVDPSTDTQYFGPGTRLTVL.

This clonotype was recorded many times. The chain uses TRBV29-1 and TRBJ2-1; D may be TRBD1 or TRBD2 (6 bases each). Trimming removed 8 bases at V and 0 bases at J, with 26 bases between. The CDR3 totals 18 residues. Germline V CDR1 and CDR2: SQVTM, ANQGSEA. The CDR3 region is CSWGQNRRGANSYNEQFF. CDR3 in DNA: TGCAGCTGGGGACAAAATCGGCGCGGGGCAAACTCCTACAATGAGCAGTTCTTC.

A few counts support this clonotype. The chain uses TRBV7-9 and TRBJ2-3; D gene uncertain. Germline values: CDR1 SEHNR, CDR2 FQNEAQ (reference sequence). Trimming left V 4 bases short and J 0 bases short, with 11 bases between. The CDR3 is 15 residues long. CDR3 protein: CASSWFGSSTDTQYF. DNA of the CDR3: TGTGCCAGCAGCTGGTTTGGTTCTAGCACAGATACGCAGTATTTT.

This clonotype has a handful of counts. The rearrangement links TRBV7-3 to TRBJ2-5, with TRBD2 as a possible D gene (6 bases). Per the germline V gene, CDR1 is SGHTA and CDR2 is FQGTGA. Trimming shortened V by 5 bases and J by 2 bases, and 12 bases separated the two germline ends. This CDR3 is built from 14 residues. CDR3 protein: CASSPGVGQETQYF. The CDR3 nucleotides are TGTGCCAGCAGCCCGGGGGTGGGGCAAGAGACCCAGTACTTC.

The CDR3 loop reads CASSLKLISGNTIYF. CDR3 nucleotides: TGTGCCAGCAGCTTGAAACTCATCTCTGGAAACACCATATATTTT. This sequence joins TRBV7-2 and TRBJ1-3, with unresolved D. Trimming cost V 3 bases and J 0 bases, with 9 bases left between them. This CDR3 spans 15 amino acids. Germline CDR1 reads SGHTA; CDR2 reads FQGNSA.

The V gene is TRBV20-1, the J gene TRBJ1-6; 9 nucleotides agree with TRBD1. Trimming at V came to 1 base and at J to 7 bases, leaving 2 bases not matched to a gene. The CDR3 runs 14 residues. Germline V lookup: CDR1 DFQATT, CDR2 SNEGSKA (reference sequence). The CDR3 region is CSARAGTGNSPLHF. CDR3 nucleotide sequence: TGCAGTGCTAGAGCCGGGACAGGGAATTCACCCCTCCACTTT.

This clonotype was found once. This rearrangement joins TRBV6-5 to TRBJ2-7, with a weak D call TRBD1 (5 bases). This CDR3 has 15 amino acids. V gave up 2 bases and J gave up 1 base, with 12 bases separating them. CDR1 is MNHEY, CDR2 SVGAGI, per germline. This CDR3 is CASSYGPGLSYEQYF. The CDR3 nucleotides are TGTGCCAGCAGTTACGGGCCAGGGTTATCCTACGAGCAGTACTTC.

This clonotype was observed a few times. This chain connects TRBV19 to TRBJ1-5; no definite D call. The CDR3 runs to 14 residues. V shed 5 bases and J shed 3 bases, with 11 bases lying between them. From germline, CDR1 is LNHDA and CDR2 SQIVND (reference sequence). CDR3 DNA sequence: TGTGCCAGTAGTTCTTACAGTCTCAATCAGCCCCAGCATTTT. Translating it yields CASSSYSLNQPQHF.

Only a few counts were recorded for this clonotype. The chain carries TRBV29-1 and TRBJ2-4; a possible D gene is TRBD2 (5 bases). The CDR3 is 12 amino acids. In germline, CDR1 is SQVTM, CDR2 ANQGSEA. Trimming took off 5 bases at V and 9 bases at J, with 14 bases between the two ends. The CDR3 sequence is CSVLASLSIQYF. The CDR3 DNA reads as TGCAGCGTTTTGGCTAGCTTGAGCATTCAGTACTTC.

This clonotype has just a few counts. The chain is built from TRBV3-1 and TRBJ2-7, with 14 bases matching TRBD2. Germline V CDR1 and CDR2: LGHDT, YNNKEL (reference sequence). The ends lost 0 bases at V and 9 bases at J; junction bases unmatched: 7. The CDR3 length is 16 residues. CDR3 residues: CASSQDVGLAGVAQYF. CDR3 coding DNA: TGTGCCAGCAGCCAAGATGTGGGACTAGCGGGAGTGGCGCAGTACTTC.

This rearrangement joins TRBV7-2 to TRBJ1-2; D is ambiguous. The V end lost 5 bases, the J end lost 1 base, and 11 bases lay between the germline ends. The V gene's germline CDR1 is SGHTA and CDR2 FQGNSA. This CDR3 has 14 amino acids. CDR3 nucleotide sequence: TGTGCCAGCAGCCTGAGGACGGTTAACTATGGCTACACCTTC. Amino acids: CASSLRTVNYGYTF.

This rearrangement joins TRBV12-3 or TRBV12-4 to TRBJ1-5, with D possibly TRBD1 on 5 matching bases. Trimming removed 6 bases at V and 2 bases at J, with 17 bases between. The CDR3 runs 16 residues. The CDR3 sequence is CASRYQGSAGNQPQHF. In DNA form, the CDR3 reads TGTGCCAGCAGATATCAGGGATCGGCAGGCAATCAGCCCCAGCATTTT.

The rearrangement links TRBV20-1 to TRBJ2-1; D not certain. Germline CDR1 is DFQATT and CDR2 is SNEGSKA (reference sequence). The length of the CDR3 is 14 residues. V lost 3 bases and J 0 bases, leaving 9 bases between the germline ends. The CDR3 spells CSASPGSSYNEQFF. The CDR3, as DNA: TGCAGTGCTAGTCCGGGCAGCTCCTACAATGAGCAGTTCTTC.

This clonotype was seen a handful of times. The V and J genes are TRBV5-5 and TRBJ2-3; D possibly corresponds to TRBD2 (6 bases). From germline, CDR1 is SGHKS and CDR2 YYEKEE (reference sequence). V was cut by 0 bases and J by 4 bases, with 12 bases left in between. The CDR3 length is 15 residues. This CDR3 is CASSLARREADTQYF. DNA for the CDR3: TGTGCCAGCAGCTTGGCCCGCAGGGAGGCAGATACGCAGTATTTT. Complete variable domain (other parts from reference TRBV5-5 and TRBJ2-3): DAGVTQSPTHLIKTRGQQVTLRCSPISGHKSVSWYQQVLGQGPQFIFQYYEKEERGRGNFPDRFSARQFPNYSSELNVNALLLGDSALYLCASSLARREADTQYFGPGTRLTVL.

The chain links TRBV4-1 to TRBJ2-5; possibly TRBD2 for D (5 bases). CDR1 is MGHRA and CDR2 is YSYEKL in the germline V gene. V lost 4 bases and J 4 bases, leaving 10 bases between the germline ends. The CDR3 extends over 13 amino acids. The CDR3 region is CASSRYSGETQYF. In DNA, the CDR3 is TGCGCCAGCAGCCGATACAGCGGAGAGACCCAGTACTTC.

The chain is built from TRBV7-9 and TRBJ2-1, with 7 bases aligning to TRBD1. The V gene end was trimmed by 3 bases and the J gene end by 5 bases; junction bases not matched to a gene: 7. This CDR3 region has 15 residues. Germline V gene lookup returns CDR1 SEHNR and CDR2 FQNEAQ (reference sequence). The CDR3: CASSFDRAFNNEQFF. DNA of the CDR3: TGTGCCAGCAGCTTCGACAGGGCGTTTAACAATGAGCAGTTCTTC.

The rearrangement links TRBV7-2 to TRBJ2-2; 7 bases agree with TRBD1. Unmatched junction bases numbered 8, after V lost 6 bases and J lost 1 base. This CDR3 comprises 16 residues. Germline assignment: CDR1 SGHTA and CDR2 FQGNSA. The CDR3 sequence is CASSYADRVNTGELFF. The CDR3 nucleotides are TGTGCCAGCAGTTACGCCGACAGGGTGAACACCGGGGAGCTGTTTTTT. Full variable domain (rest looked up from reference TRBV7-2 and TRBJ2-2): GAGVSQSPSNKVTEKGKDVELRCDPISGHTALYWYRQSLGQGLEFLIYFQGNSAPDKSGLPSDRFSAERTGGSVSTLTIQRTQQEDSAVYLCASSYADRVNTGELFFGEGSRLTVL.

The chain recombines TRBV29-1 with TRBJ2-7; D could derive from TRBD1 or TRBD2 (5 bases each). Germline V gives CDR1 SQVTM, CDR2 ANQGSEA. CDR3 size: 15 residues. V was pared by 3 bases and J by 4 bases, with 19 bases between. As DNA, the CDR3 is TGCAGCGTTGACCAACGAAGGGGTCAGCGGTACGAGCAGTACTTC. This translates into CSVDQRRGQRYEQYF.